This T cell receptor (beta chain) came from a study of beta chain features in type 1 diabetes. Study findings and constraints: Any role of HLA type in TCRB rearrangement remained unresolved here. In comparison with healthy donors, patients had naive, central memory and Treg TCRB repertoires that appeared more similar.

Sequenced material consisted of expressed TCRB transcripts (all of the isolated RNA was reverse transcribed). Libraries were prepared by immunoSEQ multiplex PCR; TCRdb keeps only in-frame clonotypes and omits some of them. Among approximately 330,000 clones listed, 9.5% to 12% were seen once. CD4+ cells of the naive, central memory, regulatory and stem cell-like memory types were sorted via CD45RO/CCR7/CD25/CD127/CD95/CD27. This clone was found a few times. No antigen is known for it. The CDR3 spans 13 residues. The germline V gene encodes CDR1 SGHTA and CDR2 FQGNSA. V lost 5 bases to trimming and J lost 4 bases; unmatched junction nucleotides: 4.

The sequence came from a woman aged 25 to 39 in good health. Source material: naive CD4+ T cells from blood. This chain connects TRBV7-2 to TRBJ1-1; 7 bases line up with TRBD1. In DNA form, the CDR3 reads TGTGCCAGCAGCGGAGACAGGGCCACTGAAGCTTTCTTT. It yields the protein CASSGDRATEAFF. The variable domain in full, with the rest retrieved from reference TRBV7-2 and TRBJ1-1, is GAGVSQSPSNKVTEKGKDVELRCDPISGHTALYWYRQSLGQGLEFLIYFQGNSAPDKSGLPSDRFSAERTGGSVSTLTIQRTQQEDSAVYLCASSGDRATEAFFGQGTRLTVV.